The next 23 T cell receptor beta chains were all read from a single sample in a study of T cells in women clearing cervical HPV infection. Profiled with immunoSEQ multiplex PCR; TCRdb holds only in-frame clones, not every one. This sample contains 36,000 or so clones. Specimen: blood buffy coat. The source of these receptors is a woman between 18 and 69 years old with a cervical HPV16 infection that either progressed to CIN3+ or cleared (not recorded which).

The covered CDR3 bases are TGCGCCAGCAGTCAACCCCCGCCTACCTCTGGGGCCAACGTC. It is translated as CASSQPPPTSGANV. The full CDR3 sequence reads CASSQPPPTSGANVLTF. J is TRBJ2-6 and V is TRBV23-1; D is unclear. The CDR3 end falls 3 residues outside the read, so it is completed with the germline J gene. TRBV23-1 has ORF status, its function being uncertain. V lost 2 bases and J 0 bases, leaving 11 bases between the germline ends. This CDR3 is 17 amino acids long.

As to this clone: At one of its ends the junction is not consistent with the germline gene, which may arise from a read error. The CDR3 end is not reached by the read, which stops 3 residues before it; the germline J gene fills it in. V is TRBV6-2 or TRBV6-3 and J is TRBJ1-6; tentatively, D is TRBD1 (6 bases). Germline V gene data show CDR1 as MNHEY and CDR2 as SVGEGT. The CDR3 is made up of 14 amino acids. Partial CDR3 DNA: TGTGTCAGCAGCAAGGGGGGGTATAATTCACCC. As protein: CVSSKGGYNSP. The whole CDR3 region reads CVSSKGGYNSPLHF.

To note about this clone: The CDR3 goes on 3 residues after the read ends, and that part is filled in from the germline J gene. The chain links TRBV12-3 or TRBV12-4 to TRBJ2-1; possible D gene TRBD1, 6 bases. V was clipped by 5 bases and J by 0 bases, with 11 bases between them. The CDR3 runs to 15 residues. Partial CDR3 DNA: TGTGCCAGCAGTCAACAGGGATTCTCCTACAATGAG. Residues: CASSQQGFSYNE. The whole CDR3 region reads CASSQQGFSYNEQFF.

The CDR3 DNA, read in part, is TGCAGTGCTAGACCCCCCAGGGGGCTAAACTATGGC. Translation: CSARPPRGLNYG. The entire CDR3 reads CSARPPRGLNYGYTF. V and J are TRBV20-1 and TRBJ1-2; 8 bases fit TRBD1. The read comes to an end 3 residues before the CDR3 does, leaving the germline J gene to fill in the end. Looked up from germline, CDR1 is DFQATT and CDR2 is SNEGSKA (reference sequence). V lost 2 bases to trimming and J lost 2 bases; unmatched junction nucleotides: 7. The CDR3 runs 15 residues.

The CDR3 reads CASSEWGEPKAEQFF. Incomplete CDR3 DNA: TGTGCCAGCAGTGAATGGGGGGAGCCCAAGGCTGAG. This rearrangement joins TRBV6-1 to TRBJ2-1; D possibly corresponds to TRBD2 (6 bases). Sequencing ends 3 residues short of the CDR3 end; the germline J gene provides the rest. With 2 bases removed from V and 9 bases from J, the gap between germline ends came to 17 bases. The CDR3 loop spans 15 amino acids. Germline V gives CDR1 MNHNS, CDR2 SASEGT.

Details on this clone: The read comes to an end 3 residues before the CDR3 does, leaving the germline J gene to fill in the end. The V call is TRBV4-2, the J call TRBJ2-2; TRBD1 aligns across 7 bases. CDR3 length equals 17 residues. CDR1 and CDR2 (germline): LGHNA, YNFKEQ. After removal of 4 bases from V and 0 bases from J, the junction contained 8 bases not matched to a gene. The DNA read from the CDR3 is TGTGCCAGCAGCCCACGAGTTGGGACAGCGAACACCGGGGAG. Residues: CASSPRVGTANTGE. The whole CDR3 protein reads CASSPRVGTANTGELFF.

In regard to this clone: The DNA ends 3 residues before the CDR3 does, and the rest of the CDR3 is filled in from the germline J gene. The chain couples TRBV29-1 to TRBJ1-2; D might be TRBD1 (5 bases). Germline assignment: CDR1 SQVTM and CDR2 ANQGSEA. This CDR3 is built from 14 residues. The CDR3 is CSVEDRAQGKGYTF. The part of the CDR3 DNA that was read is TGCAGCGTTGAAGATAGGGCGCAGGGAAAGGGC.

Notes on this clone: The CDR3 end lies 3 residues beyond the end of the read and is filled in from the germline J gene. The V gene is TRBV5-6, the J gene TRBJ2-7; TRBD1 agrees at 7 bases. Germline V gene sequence: CDR1 SGHDT, CDR2 YYEEEE. This CDR3 contains 15 residues. J lost 6 bases, V lost 4 bases, and 13 bases had no gene match. The CDR3: CASSLDRPFFGEQYF. The sequenced part of the CDR3 DNA is TGTGCCAGCAGCCTGGACAGGCCGTTTTTTGGCGAG.

A note on this clone: The read terminates 3 residues ahead of where the CDR3 ends, so the germline J gene completes it. J is TRBJ2-3 and V is TRBV5-4; 8 positions agree with TRBD2. The CDR3 sequence is 16 residues long. The germline V gene encodes CDR1 SGHNT and CDR2 YYREEE (reference sequence). The V gene end was trimmed by 2 bases and the J gene end by 5 bases; junction bases not matched to a gene: 10. The CDR3 is CASSFGRGGFRDTQYF. Partial CDR3 DNA: TGTGCCAGCAGCTTCGGTCGCGGGGGGTTTAGAGATACG. The variable domain in full, with the rest retrieved from reference TRBV5-4 and TRBJ2-3, is ETGVTQSPTHLIKTRGQQVTLRCSSQSGHNTVSWYQQALGQGPQFIFQYYREEENGRGNFPPRFSGLQFPNYSSELNVNALELDDSALYLCASSFGRGGFRDTQYFGPGTRLTVL.

Concerning this clone: The CDR3 end falls 3 residues outside the read, so it is completed with the germline J gene. V and J are TRBV20-1 and TRBJ2-1, with D possibly being TRBD1 (5 bases). In germline, CDR1 is DFQATT, CDR2 SNEGSKA (reference sequence). This CDR3 spans 14 amino acids. Trimming removed 1 base from V and 5 bases from J, with 12 bases in between. The CDR3 spells CSARAKDSHNEQFF. The covered CDR3 bases are TGCAGTGCTAGAGCTAAAGACAGCCACAATGAG.

Concerning this clone: The CDR3 is cut off 3 residues early in the read; its end comes from the germline J gene. V gene TRBV7-3 combines with J gene TRBJ1-6, with D perhaps matching TRBD1 (5 bases). The CDR3 is 15 amino acids. Germline V CDR1 and CDR2: SGHTA, FQGTGA. V lost 5 bases to trimming and J lost 7 bases, with 15 bases between them. The CDR3 sequence is CASSLTGTENSPLHF. The sequenced CDR3 bases are TGTGCCAGCAGCCTTACCGGGACTGAGAATTCACCC.

Regarding this clone: The read finishes 3 residues shy of the CDR3 end, and the germline J gene is used to complete it. This sample also contains other DNA sequences that code for the same CDR3. The chain is built from TRBV19 and TRBJ1-3; a weak D match, TRBD1 (6 bases). The length of the CDR3 is 15 residues. Deletions cut 8 bases from V and 7 bases from J, with 21 bases between. Germline V gene sequence: CDR1 LNHDA, CDR2 SQIVND (reference sequence). The DNA read from the CDR3 is TGTGCCAGTTCCAAGGGGGAGGGACGATCGAACACC. Translation gives CASSKGEGRSNT. The entire CDR3 protein reads CASSKGEGRSNTIYF. Combining the CDR3 with reference TRBV19 and TRBJ1-3 gives the whole variable domain DGGITQSPKYLFRKEGQNVTLSCEQNLNHDAMYWYRQDPGQGLRLIYYSQIVNDFQKGDIAEGYSVSREKKESFPLTVTSAQKNPTAFYLCASSKGEGRSNTIYFGEGSWLTVV.

About this clone itself: The CDR3 end falls 3 residues outside the read, so it is completed with the germline J gene. This chain links TRBV6-2 or TRBV6-3 with TRBJ2-1; D remains unclear. The CDR3 loop spans 16 amino acids. Germline-derived CDR1 and CDR2 are MNHEY and SVGEGT. Trimming shortened V by 6 bases and J by 1 base, and 16 bases separated the two germline ends. CDR3 in amino acids: CASRKGPWVSYNEQFF. Incomplete CDR3 DNA: TGTGCCAGCAGAAAGGGCCCGTGGGTTTCCTACAATGAG.

Note on this clone: The read halts 3 residues ahead of the CDR3 end, with the missing end drawn from the germline J gene. The V and J genes are TRBV5-1 and TRBJ1-6; 8 bases agree with TRBD1. This CDR3 is 16 amino acids long. Germline-derived CDR1 and CDR2 are SGHRS and YFSETQ. Trimming at V came to 4 bases and at J to 5 bases, leaving 8 bases not matched to a gene. This CDR3 reads CASSTGQGGNNSPLHF. CDR3 DNA (partial): TGCGCCAGCAGCACCGGACAGGGTGGGAATAATTCACCC.

A remark on this clone: Germline and junction disagree at one end, which may indicate a read error. This CDR3 is CASSQEDRSSYEQYF. CDR3 DNA, as far as it was read: TGCGCCAGCAGCCAAGAGGACAGAAGCTCCTACGAG. The rearrangement uses TRBV4-2 and TRBJ2-7; tentatively, D is TRBD1 (6 bases). The read finishes 3 residues shy of the CDR3 end, and the germline J gene is used to complete it. The CDR3 runs to 15 residues. Germline CDR1 is LGHNA and CDR2 is YNFKEQ.

A word on this clone: Read data end 3 residues before the CDR3 end; the end is taken from the germline J gene. The J gene is TRBJ2-3, the V gene TRBV28; 16 bases match TRBD2. V shed 6 bases, J shed 7 bases, and the junction held 7 bases outside the gene matches. The CDR3 is made up of 16 amino acids. Germline CDR1 reads MDHEN; CDR2 reads SYDVKM. CDR3 sequence: CASSKGLAGGPNTQYF. The covered CDR3 bases are TGTGCCAGCAGCAAGGGACTAGCGGGAGGGCCGAATACG.

A remark on this clone: With the read ending 3 residues before the CDR3 end, the germline J gene is used to fill in that end. The rearrangement links TRBV11-3 to TRBJ1-2, with D unclear. The CDR3 is 11 amino acids. V was clipped by 5 bases and J by 5 bases, with 6 bases between them. Germline CDR1 and CDR2: SGHNT and YENEEA. The CDR3 here is CASSPRYGYTF. The covered CDR3 bases are TGTGCCAGCAGCCCCAGGTATGGC.

On this clone itself: The read ends 3 residues shy of where the CDR3 ends; the end is completed using the germline J gene. The rearrangement links TRBV7-2 to TRBJ2-6, with a possible D match to TRBD1 (6 bases). Germline V lookup: CDR1 SGHTA, CDR2 FQGNSA. The CDR3 length is 15 residues. V lost 5 bases and J lost 2, with 10 bases in between. The part of the CDR3 DNA that was read is TGTGCCAGCAGCATCAGGGGAGCTGGGGCCAACGTC. As protein: CASSIRGAGANV. The entire CDR3 sequence reads CASSIRGAGANVLTF.

Worth noting for this clone: The sequence runs out 3 residues before the end of the CDR3; the remainder is reconstructed from the germline J gene. The chain couples TRBV19 to TRBJ1-4, with D possibly TRBD1 on 6 matching bases. The CDR3 length is 15 residues. Trimming removed 7 bases from V and 8 bases from J, with 20 bases in between. CDR1 and CDR2 from the germline V gene are LNHDA and SQIVND (reference sequence). The part of the CDR3 DNA that was read is TGTGCCAGTACCGCGACAGACCAACAGGGAGAAAAA. It codes for CASTATDQQGEK. The complete CDR3 protein is CASTATDQQGEKLFF.

About this clone: The missing CDR3 end, 3 residues past where the read stops, is filled in from the germline J gene. The genes are TRBV5-5 and TRBJ1-2, with 9 nucleotides matching TRBD1. Germline assignment: CDR1 SGHKS and CDR2 YYEKEE (reference sequence). The CDR3 is 12 amino acids. The DNA read from the CDR3 is TGTGCCAGCAGCCTCCGGGACAGGGAC. It yields the protein CASSLRDRD. In full, the CDR3 reads CASSLRDRDYTF. The full variable domain, its missing parts supplied by reference TRBV5-5 and TRBJ1-2, is DAGVTQSPTHLIKTRGQQVTLRCSPISGHKSVSWYQQVLGQGPQFIFQYYEKEERGRGNFPDRFSARQFPNYSSELNVNALLLGDSALYLCASSLRDRDYTFGSGTRLTVV.

With respect to this clone: The missing CDR3 end, 3 residues past where the read stops, is filled in from the germline J gene. The chain joins TRBV2 to TRBJ1-5, with D perhaps TRBD1 (5 bases). The CDR3 runs 14 residues. V lost 4 bases and J 2 bases, leaving 9 bases between the germline ends. The germline V gene has CDR1 SNHLY and CDR2 FYNNEI. CDR3 sequence reads: CASSGVTGNQPQHF. CDR3 DNA (partial): TGTGCCAGCAGTGGGGTGACAGGCAATCAGCCC.

Points on this clone: The CDR3 goes on 3 residues after the read ends, and that part is filled in from the germline J gene. This chain connects TRBV7-9 to TRBJ1-1, with 8 bases aligning to TRBD1. The CDR3 is 14 amino acids. Trimming at V came to 4 bases and at J to 1 base, leaving 2 bases not matched to a gene. CDR1 SEHNR and CDR2 FQNEAQ come from the germline V gene (reference sequence). CDR3 DNA (partial): TGTGCCAGCAGCTCCGGACAGGGGAACACTGAA. Its protein product is CASSSGQGNTE. The CDR3 in its entirety is CASSSGQGNTEAFF. Based on the CDR3 plus reference TRBV7-9 and TRBJ1-1, the full variable domain is DTGVSQNPRHKITKRGQNVTFRCDPISEHNRLYWYRQTLGQGPEFLTYFQNEAQLEKSRLLSDRFSAERPKGSFSTLEIQRTEQGDSAMYLCASSSGQGNTEAFFGQGTRLTVV.

With regard to this clone: The read finishes 3 residues shy of the CDR3 end, and the germline J gene is used to complete it. The chain is built from TRBV12-3 or TRBV12-4 and TRBJ2-7; 11 bases are shared with TRBD2. V was pared by 4 bases and J by 3 bases, with 5 bases of the junction left unmatched. The CDR3 totals 15 residues. Partial CDR3 DNA: TGTGCCAGCAGTTCAGCTAGCGGGGGGCTCTACGAG. Protein product: CASSSASGGLYE. The whole CDR3 sequence is CASSSASGGLYEQYF.